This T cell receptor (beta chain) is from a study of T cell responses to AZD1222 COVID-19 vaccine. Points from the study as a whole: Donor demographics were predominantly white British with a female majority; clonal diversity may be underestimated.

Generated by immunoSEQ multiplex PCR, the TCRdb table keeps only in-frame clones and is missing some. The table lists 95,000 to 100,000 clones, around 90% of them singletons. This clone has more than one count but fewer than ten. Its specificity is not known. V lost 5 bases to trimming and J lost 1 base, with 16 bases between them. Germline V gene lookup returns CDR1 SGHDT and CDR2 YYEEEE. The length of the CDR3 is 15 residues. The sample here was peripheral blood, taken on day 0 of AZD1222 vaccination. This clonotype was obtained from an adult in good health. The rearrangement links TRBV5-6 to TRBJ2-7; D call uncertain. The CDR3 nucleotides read TGTGCCAGCAGACGGGCCTCGGAGCTTTCCTACGAGCAGTACTTC. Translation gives CASRRASELSYEQYF.